This T cell receptor beta chain was observed in a study of metastatic and nonmetastatic thyroid tumors. Study summary: Malignant and benign thyroid patients had repertoires compared in peripheral blood and tumor or nodule tissue.

In the source study's methods: CDR3 was compared across clinicopathological groups, and the resulting differences were used to build a distant-metastasis classifier for papillary thyroid cancer. With MiXCR, TCRdb called clones anew from the PCR reads. The authors' filters were not applied to this entry. Altogether roughly 13,000 clones are present, 25% to 30% being singletons, with the ten largest covering approximately 3.8%. CDR3 size: 15 residues. The junction had 13 bases not matched to a gene; V was cut back by 4 bases and J by 9 bases. The germline gives CDR1 SNHLY, CDR2 FYNNEI. Findings of the study overall: The study reportedly found significantly higher TCR beta diversity in malignant thyroid tumors than benign nodules, in blood and tumor.

None of the patients had undergone any treatment ahead of thyroid surgery. This clone was observed at least ten times. Its antigen is not identified. V and J are TRBV2 and TRBJ2-3, with 7 bases identical to TRBD2. The receptor comes from a female donor with papillary thyroid cancer or a benign thyroid nodule (not recorded which). Some clones in this sample may be carry-over from other donors' samples. Sequencing used blood. For the CDR3, the DNA is TGTGCCAGCAGTGGGGCGGTGGGGAGGGGTGGAACGCAGTATTTT. Its translation is CASSGAVGRGGTQYF.